The rows below give T cell receptor beta chains drawn from one sample of a study of T-cell reconstitution after alpha-beta-depleted transplantation in children. TCRdb processed the PCR reads anew with MiXCR; each CDR3 protein has one entry. The data show 420,000 or so distinct CDR3 sequences, approximately 10% seen once. This sample comprised PBMCs from the stem cell graft donor, obtained from the stem cell graft. The receptors derive from a human donor who donated a stem cell graft to a child with acute myeloid leukemia. The CDR3 runs from the conserved cysteine through the conserved F or W. A D gene is named only where the DNA matches it firmly. Size tells how often a clone was seen (once, few, many) or the class of an expanded clone, and some rows leave it out.

.	.	TRBJ2-1	TRBV5-4	TGTGCCAGCAGCCCGGGGCCACTTTTGGTCTTC	CASSPGPLLVF
.	.	TRBJ2-3	TRBV5-1	TGCGCCAGCAGCTTGTTTACAGTCAAGACGCAGTATTTT	CASSLFTVKTQYF
few	.	TRBJ1-1	TRBV20-1	TGCAGTGCTTTCACGTCACTAGGGACTGAAGCTTTCTTT	CSAFTSLGTEAFF
many	TRBD1	TRBJ2-3	TRBV5-8	TGTGCCAGCAGCGCCGGACGCAGGGGGACAGTGCAGTATTTT	CASSAGRRGTVQYF
few	TRBD2	TRBJ2-3	TRBV20-1	TGCAGTGCTAGAGATCCACTAGCGGACCAAGCAGATACGCAGTATTTT	CSARDPLADQADTQYF
.	.	TRBJ1-2	TRBV6-1	TGTGCCAGCAGCCCCGACGGCGAGAACTATGGCTACACCTTC	CASSPDGENYGYTF
few	.	TRBJ1-1	TRBV20-1	TGCAGTGCCCCGCTGAGTATGAACACTGAAGCTTTCTTT	CSAPLSMNTEAFF
.	.	TRBJ2-3	TRBV10-3	TGTGCCATCGGGGATTCATCTTCCACAGATACGCAGTATTTT	CAIGDSSSTDTQYF
many	TRBD2	TRBJ2-1	TRBV10-3	TGTGCCATCAGTGAAGTAGCGGGAAACAATGAGCAGTTCTTC	CAISEVAGNNEQFF
.	TRBD2	TRBJ2-2	TRBV7-3	TGTGCCAGCAGCGAGAGCGGGGGGGCCACCGGGGAGCTGTTTTTT	CASSESGGATGELFF
few	TRBD2	TRBJ2-7	TRBV11-3	TGTGCCAGCAGCCTGACTAGCGGGAGTAACGAGCAGTACTTC	CASSLTSGSNEQYF
few	.	TRBJ1-2	TRBV20-1	TGCAGTGCTAGAGAGGGTGCGGGCTACACCTTC	CSAREGAGYTF
.	.	TRBJ2-5	TRBV4-3	TGCGCCAGCAGCCAAGATCTTGCACAGGGGGGGGAGACCCAGTACTTC	CASSQDLAQGGETQYF
few	.	TRBJ2-3	TRBV27	TGTGCCAGTCACGCCGGGCATACGCAGTATTTT	CASHAGHTQYF
.	.	TRBJ1-6	TRBV5-1	TGCGCCAGCAGCTTGGCCCCAATCGGGTCCTATAATTCACCCCTCCACTTT	CASSLAPIGSYNSPLHF
few	.	TRBJ2-5	TRBV27	TGTGCCAGCAGTTTATCGAACAGTCCCCAAGAGACCCAGTACTTC	CASSLSNSPQETQYF
many	.	TRBJ1-2	TRBV7-8	TGTGCCAGCACCTCAACCCGGACAGCTAACTATGGCTACACCTTC	CASTSTRTANYGYTF
.	TRBD1	TRBJ2-6	TRBV7-8	TGTGCCAGCAGCTGGGACAGGGTACCCTCTGGGGCCAACGTCCTGACTTTC	CASSWDRVPSGANVLTF
few	.	TRBJ2-1	TRBV7-6	TGTGCCAGCGCCGTCGGAGTGGGGGCTGGGGTTTACAATGAGCAGTTCTTC	CASAVGVGAGVYNEQFF
many	.	TRBJ2-3	TRBV20-1	TGCAGTGCTATTGTGGGTACGCAGTATTTT	CSAIVGTQYF
few	.	TRBJ1-3	TRBV12-3/TRBV12-4	TGTGCCAGCAGTTTGGGGCTCCCGGGAAGAAACACCATATATTTT	CASSLGLPGRNTIYF
few	.	TRBJ1-5	TRBV6-1	TGTGCCAGCAGTGAATCAGGGCCAGGACAGCCCCAGCATTTT	CASSESGPGQPQHF
many	.	TRBJ1-6	TRBV12-3/TRBV12-4	TGTGCCAGTTCTCACGGGAATTCACCCCTCCACTTT	CASSHGNSPLHF
few	TRBD2	TRBJ2-3	TRBV24-1	TGTGCCACCAGTGATCCGAACCCTAGCGGAGGCACAGATACGCAGTATTTT	CATSDPNPSGGTDTQYF
many	.	TRBJ1-6	TRBV12-3/TRBV12-4	TGTGCCAGCTCCGACAATCCCTCACCCCTCCACTTT	CASSDNPSPLHF
.	.	TRBJ2-1	TRBV12-3/TRBV12-4	TGTGCCAGCAGAACCACCGGGCCCAATGAGCAGTTCTTC	CASRTTGPNEQFF
.	TRBD1	TRBJ1-5	TRBV25-1	TGTGCCAGCAGTGACACCCGCGGACAGGGCCATAGCAATCAGCCCCAGCATTTT	CASSDTRGQGHSNQPQHF
many	.	TRBJ2-4	TRBV15	TGTGCCACCAGCAGAGCGGGATCGGACAAAAACATTCAGTACTTC	CATSRAGSDKNIQYF
few	.	TRBJ1-2	TRBV20-1	TGCAGTGCTCGCTCCCGGGCAACCTATGGCTACACCTTC	CSARSRATYGYTF
.	.	TRBJ2-5	TRBV6-1	TGTGCCAGCAGTGAACAACGAGGGACCCAGTACTTC	CASSEQRGTQYF
many	TRBD1	TRBJ1-1	TRBV5-1	TGCGCCAGCAGCTTGGGATTCGGGACAGGGCATACTGAAGCTTTCTTT	CASSLGFGTGHTEAFF
.	TRBD1	TRBJ1-1	TRBV7-9	TGTGCCAGCAGGGGAACAGGGGAGACCACTGAAGCTTTCTTT	CASRGTGETTEAFF
.	.	TRBJ1-2	TRBV20-1	TGCAGTGCTAGAGGGGTGGAAAGTTCTAACTATGGCTACACCTTC	CSARGVESSNYGYTF
.	TRBD2	TRBJ2-1	TRBV29-1	TGCAGCGTCGTCCCAAGCGGGGTCTACAATGAGCAGTTCTTC	CSVVPSGVYNEQFF
.	.	TRBJ2-5	TRBV7-9	TGTGCCAGCAGCTCCCCCGGGACACAAGCTTCTACCCAGTACTTC	CASSSPGTQASTQYF
.	.	TRBJ1-2	TRBV20-1	TGCAGTGCTAGACCGGCCTTGCCTGTGGGTTACACCTTC	CSARPALPVGYTF
.	.	TRBJ2-5	TRBV10-3	TGTGCCATCAGTGTAGGGGCCCAAGAGACCCAGTACTTC	CAISVGAQETQYF
few	.	TRBJ2-3	TRBV5-1	TGCGCCAGCAGTACCGGGACAAGACCCTCCCCTAGCAACCGGGGGTATTTT	CASSTGTRPSPSNRGYF
many	.	TRBJ2-4	TRBV25-1	TGTGCCAGCAGTGAAGGGTATCCCAAAAACATTCAGTACTTC	CASSEGYPKNIQYF
few	.	TRBJ2-5	TRBV5-1	TGCGCCAGCAGGGGACGGGCGGGACCACCCCAAGAGACCCAGTACTTC	CASRGRAGPPQETQYF
few	.	TRBJ2-2	TRBV7-9	TGTGCCAGCAGCCAGGCGTCTAGCCGGTTCGGGGAGCTGTTTTTT	CASSQASSRFGELFF
few	.	TRBJ1-3	TRBV5-1	TGCGCCAGCACTCCGGGAGGGGGCTCTGGAAACACCATATATTTT	CASTPGGGSGNTIYF
many	.	TRBJ2-6	TRBV9	TGTGCCAGCAGCGTAAGTCACCTAACGCCTGGGGCCAACGTCCTGACTTTC	CASSVSHLTPGANVLTF